This passage covers 32 T cell receptor beta chains from one sample sequenced in a study of cytomegalovirus exposure and HLA in healthy donors. Primers: 60 Vbeta forward and 13 Jbeta reverse. The method was immunoSEQ multiplex PCR; TCRdb's version includes in-frame clones alone and lacks a portion of them. The data hold about 160,000 clones, with around 80% observed a single time. The specimen was PBMCs. The source of these receptors is a woman aged 18-35 years in good health and CMV-seronegative.

The genes are TRBV19 and TRBJ2-5; D may be TRBD1 (6 bases). The CDR3 is made up of 13 amino acids. Trimming removed 1 base at V and 6 bases at J, with 9 bases between. In germline, CDR1 is LNHDA, CDR2 SQIVND (reference sequence). For the CDR3, the DNA is TGTGCCAGTAGTATAGGGGGGCTGAAGACCCAGTACTTC. Translating it yields CASSIGGLKTQYF.

This chain's CDR3 is CASSIDPRDRVKSRSNQPQHF. The CDR3 region has the DNA TGTGCCAGTAGTATAGACCCCCGGGACAGGGTAAAATCTCGGAGCAATCAGCCCCAGCATTTT. The chain recombines TRBV19 with TRBJ1-5; 9 positions match TRBD1. Trimming removed 0 bases from V and 1 base from J; junction bases left unmatched: 16. The germline V gene has CDR1 LNHDA and CDR2 SQIVND (reference sequence). The CDR3 totals 21 residues.

V and J are TRBV6-5 and TRBJ1-2, with no clear D. Germline CDR1 MNHEY, CDR2 SVGAGI. Between the trimmed V and J ends, which lost 3 bases and 4 bases, there was a span of 9 bases. CDR3 length equals 13 residues. CDR3 sequence reads: CASSYQEGYGYTF. The CDR3 nucleotides read TGTGCCAGCAGTTATCAGGAGGGCTATGGCTACACCTTC.

The V gene is TRBV5-4, the J gene TRBJ1-1; 10 bases fit TRBD1. Looked up from germline, CDR1 is SGHNT and CDR2 is YYREEE (reference sequence). V shed 1 base and J 5 bases; nucleotides not matched to a gene: 8. This CDR3 comprises 16 residues. CDR3 amino acids: CASSLYGTGDVTEAFF. CDR3 sequence (DNA): TGTGCCAGCAGCTTGTATGGGACAGGGGATGTAACTGAAGCTTTCTTT.

The rearrangement links TRBV5-1 to TRBJ1-3, with TRBD1 matching 8 bases. Germline CDR1 SGHRS, CDR2 YFSETQ. J gave up 0 bases and V 4 bases, and 9 bases lay outside the gene matches. The CDR3 extends over 17 amino acids. CDR3 sequence reads: CASSEGQETYSGNTIYF. The CDR3 region has the DNA TGCGCCAGCAGCGAGGGACAGGAGACGTACTCTGGAAACACCATATATTTT.

The chain couples TRBV7-9 to TRBJ2-7, with 9 bases aligning to TRBD1. There are 17 residues in the CDR3. Unmatched junction bases numbered 14, after V lost 4 bases and J lost 4 bases. Per germline, CDR1 SEHNR and CDR2 FQNEAQ (reference sequence). This CDR3 is CASSSSIPGQGLYEQYF. CDR3 sequence (DNA): TGTGCCAGCAGCTCTTCCATCCCGGGACAGGGTCTTTACGAGCAGTACTTC.

A few counts support this clone. The chain employs TRBV19 and TRBJ1-2; TRBD1 matches 11 bases. CDR1 is LNHDA, CDR2 SQIVND, per germline (reference sequence). This CDR3 spans 17 amino acids. J lost 2 bases, V lost 3 bases, and 8 bases had no gene match. DNA for the CDR3: TGTGCCAGTAGTATCCGACTAAGGGACAGGGGGAACTATGGCTACACCTTC. This codes for CASSIRLRDRGNYGYTF.

A few counts support this clone. This chain joins TRBV4-1 and TRBJ1-1; D remains ambiguous. The CDR3 spans 12 residues. Trimming took off 5 bases at V and 5 bases at J, with 9 bases between the two ends. Germline V gene lookup returns CDR1 MGHRA and CDR2 YSYEKL. The CDR3 coding sequence is TGCGCCAGCAGCTCGATTCGGACTGAAGCTTTCTTT. This gives the protein CASSSIRTEAFF.

Sample share makes this clone medium-sized. The J gene is TRBJ2-5, the V gene TRBV15; 11 nucleotides align to TRBD1. The V segment lost 5 bases and the J segment 5 bases; nucleotides outside the gene matches: 7. Germline lookup yields CDR1 LNHNV and CDR2 YYDKDF (reference sequence). This CDR3 comprises 15 residues. Here the CDR3 reads CATSHIGQGAETQYF. In DNA, the CDR3 is TGTGCCACCAGCCATATAGGACAGGGGGCCGAGACCCAGTACTTC.

V is TRBV9 and J is TRBJ2-5; TRBD2 is a possible D gene (6 bases). Trimming stripped 0 bases from V and 3 bases from J, with 15 bases between. Per the germline V gene, CDR1 is SGDLS and CDR2 is YYNGEE. CDR3 length: 16 residues. As DNA, the CDR3 is TGTGCCAGCAGCGTAGGGGACTTGGGGCGGGAAGAGACCCAGTACTTC. Amino acids: CASSVGDLGREETQYF. The entire variable domain, with the rest obtained from reference TRBV9 and TRBJ2-5, is as follows: DSGVTQTPKHLITATGQRVTLRCSPRSGDLSVYWYQQSLDQGLQFLIQYYNGEERAKGNILERFSAQQFPDLHSELNLSSLELGDSALYFCASSVGDLGREETQYFGPGTRLLVL.

The rearrangement uses TRBV20-1 and TRBJ2-5; D call uncertain. Per germline, CDR1 DFQATT and CDR2 SNEGSKA (reference sequence). The CDR3 has 11 amino acids. With 3 bases removed from V and 2 bases from J, the gap between germline ends came to 4 bases. The chain's CDR3 is CSASLQETQYF. The CDR3 DNA is TGCAGTGCTAGCCTACAAGAGACCCAGTACTTC.

The chain has TRBV6-1 and TRBJ1-5, with TRBD1 matching 8 bases. There are 12 residues in the CDR3. Germline V gene data show CDR1 as MNHNS and CDR2 as SASEGT. Trimming took 7 bases from V and 5 from J; bases not matched to a gene: 1. The CDR3 coding sequence is TGTGCCAGCAAGACAGGGGATCAGCCCCAGCATTTT. Amino acid sequence: CASKTGDQPQHF.

J is TRBJ2-7 and V is TRBV7-9, with 7 bases identical to TRBD1. The germline CDR1 and CDR2 sequences are SEHNR and FQNEAQ (reference sequence). The CDR3 totals 14 residues. V trimming: 6 bases; J trimming: 2 bases; junction bases outside the gene matches: 7. The CDR3 sequence: CASRDSTGAYEQYF. CDR3 nucleotides: TGTGCCAGCAGAGATAGTACAGGGGCCTACGAGCAGTACTTC.

The chain couples TRBV2 to TRBJ1-1; a weak D match, TRBD1 (6 bases). V lost 4 bases and J lost 5, with 17 bases in between. This CDR3 is 15 amino acids long. Per the germline V gene, CDR1 is SNHLY and CDR2 is FYNNEI. CDR3 amino acids: CASSVDRQGRTEAFF. In DNA, the CDR3 is TGTGCCAGCAGTGTCGATCGGCAGGGGCGTACTGAAGCTTTCTTT.

The chain uses TRBV2 and TRBJ1-6, with 10 bases aligning to TRBD1. The CDR3 has 14 residues. Trimming cost V 10 bases and J 8 bases; bases outside gene matches: 8. The germline CDR1 and CDR2 sequences are SNHLY and FYNNEI. CDR3 sequence (DNA): TGTGCCACAAAATTGGACAGGGGGTATTCACCCCTCCACTTT. This sequence encodes CATKLDRGYSPLHF.

The rearrangement uses TRBV19 and TRBJ2-3; TRBD2 matches 10 bases. V shed 5 bases and J 1 base; nucleotides not matched to a gene: 15. Germline CDR1 and CDR2: LNHDA and SQIVND (reference sequence). The length of the CDR3 is 19 residues. The CDR3 spells CASSPSGSGGATGTDTQYF. In nucleotides, the CDR3 is TGTGCCAGTAGTCCCTCGGGGAGCGGGGGGGCAACGGGCACAGATACGCAGTATTTT.

This clone has only a few counts. CDR3 loop: CASSTGAGLSYNSPLHF. The CDR3, as DNA: TGTGCCAGCAGTACAGGGGCAGGGCTCTCCTATAATTCACCCCTCCACTTT. V is TRBV28 and J is TRBJ1-6; 7 bases are a match to TRBD1. V dropped 5 bases and J dropped 0; count of bases not matched to a gene: 7. CDR3 size: 17 residues. Germline lookup yields CDR1 MDHEN and CDR2 SYDVKM.

V is TRBV5-4 and J is TRBJ1-1, with a tentative D call TRBD1 (5 bases). This CDR3 is built from 13 residues. Germline V lookup: CDR1 SGHNT, CDR2 YYREEE (reference sequence). The ends were cut back, 3 bases at V and 4 bases at J, with 10 bases in the middle. CDR3 loop: CASSSDTATEAFF. CDR3 in DNA: TGTGCCAGCAGCTCGGACACCGCCACTGAAGCTTTCTTT.

The V call is TRBV14, the J call TRBJ2-1, with 10 bases aligning to TRBD1. CDR1 and CDR2 from the germline V gene are SGHDN and FVKESK. Trimming took 1 base from V and 9 from J; bases not matched to a gene: 6. This CDR3 region has 15 residues. CDR3 sequence: CASSQAPRDRGEQFF. DNA for the CDR3: TGTGCCAGCAGCCAAGCCCCCCGGGACAGGGGTGAGCAGTTCTTC. Complete variable domain (other parts from reference TRBV14 and TRBJ2-1): EAGVTQFPSHSVIEKGQTVTLRCDPISGHDNLYWYRRVMGKEIKFLLHFVKESKQDESGMPNNRFLAERTGGTYSTLKVQPAELEDSGVYFCASSQAPRDRGEQFFGPGTRLTVL.

This clone turned up a few times. V usage is TRBV6-5 and J usage is TRBJ2-3; TRBD1 aligns across 7 bases. The CDR3 length is 13 residues. V lost 10 bases and J lost 2; bases outside the gene matches: 6. CDR1 is MNHEY and CDR2 is SVGAGI in the germline V gene. CDR3 loop: CATRQGNTDTQYF. The CDR3 bases are TGTGCCACCCGACAGGGTAACACAGATACGCAGTATTTT.

This rearrangement joins TRBV9 to TRBJ2-3; TRBD2 aligns across 9 bases. The length of the CDR3 is 15 residues. J lost 10 bases, V lost 3 bases, and 12 bases had no gene match. Germline values: CDR1 SGDLS, CDR2 YYNGEE. The CDR3 DNA follows: TGTGCCAGCAGCGCCGACGTAGCGGGGGCCCTCGCGCAGTATTTT. Its translation is CASSADVAGALAQYF.

Points on this clone: A junction end diverges from the germline sequence, so it may reflect a read error. The V and J genes are TRBV11-2 and TRBJ2-4, with D possibly being TRBD2 (5 bases). The CDR3 is 13 residues long. From germline, CDR1 is SGHAT and CDR2 FQNNGV. The CDR3 is CASSTRELNSQYF. CDR3 DNA sequence: TGTGCCAGCAGCACACGGGAATTGAACAGTCAGTACTTC.

The J gene is TRBJ2-7, the V gene TRBV2; 8 bases line up with TRBD1. The germline gives CDR1 SNHLY, CDR2 FYNNEI. V was clipped by 3 bases and J by 3 bases; unmatched bases: 4. The CDR3 runs to 14 residues. The DNA of the CDR3 is TGTGCCAGCAGTGACGGGACAGGCGACTACGAGCAGTACTTC. Its translation: CASSDGTGDYEQYF. Drawing the rest from reference TRBV2 and TRBJ2-7, the complete variable domain is EPEVTQTPSHQVTQMGQEVILRCVPISNHLYFYWYRQILGQKVEFLVSFYNNEISEKSEIFDDQFSVERPDGSNFTLKIRSTKLEDSAMYFCASSDGTGDYEQYFGPGTRLTVT.

V usage is TRBV7-9 and J usage is TRBJ1-1, with 8 bases fitting TRBD1. CDR1 SEHNR and CDR2 FQNEAQ come from the germline V gene (reference sequence). This CDR3 has 15 residues. Trimming cost V 5 bases and J 0 bases; bases outside gene matches: 5. CDR3 region: CASSRTGNMNTEAFF. The CDR3, as DNA: TGTGCCAGCAGCAGGACAGGGAACATGAACACTGAAGCTTTCTTT.

The chain joins TRBV28 to TRBJ1-2; 9 bases line up with TRBD1. Trimming took 8 bases from V and 4 from J; bases not matched to a gene: 5. Germline CDR1 reads MDHEN; CDR2 reads SYDVKM. The CDR3 has 13 residues. The CDR3: CASLDRGVYGYTF. The CDR3 DNA reads as TGTGCCAGCTTAGACAGGGGGGTCTATGGCTACACCTTC.

The chain links TRBV28 to TRBJ2-5, with TRBD1 matching over 7 bases. The V segment lost 6 bases and the J segment 1 base; nucleotides outside the gene matches: 2. The CDR3 extends over 13 amino acids. Germline V gene lookup returns CDR1 MDHEN and CDR2 SYDVKM. The CDR3 region is CASSDRAQETQYF. For the CDR3, the DNA is TGTGCCAGCAGCGACAGGGCCCAAGAGACCCAGTACTTC.

This clone was observed once. The rearrangement joins TRBV20-1 to TRBJ1-2; D uncertain. Germline values: CDR1 DFQATT, CDR2 SNEGSKA (reference sequence). V lost 6 bases to trimming and J lost 8 bases, with 7 bases between them. The CDR3 totals 9 residues. The CDR3 is CSAAPGYTF. CDR3 coding DNA: TGCAGTGCCGCGCCCGGCTACACCTTC.

V usage is TRBV7-3 and J usage is TRBJ2-1; perhaps TRBD2 as D (5 bases). This CDR3 has 14 amino acids. Germline V lookup: CDR1 SGHTA, CDR2 FQGTGA. The V gene lost 2 bases and the J gene lost 9 bases, with 14 bases spanning the gap. CDR3 bases: TGTGCCAGCAGCTTATCGACCGCGAGCGGTGAGCAGTTCTTC. As protein: CASSLSTASGEQFF.

This clone was seen a single time. The chain uses TRBV10-3 and TRBJ2-1; 11 bases map to TRBD1. After removal of 0 bases from V and 5 bases from J, the junction contained 9 bases not matched to a gene. The CDR3 is 18 amino acids. Germline CDR1 is ENHRY and CDR2 is SYGVKD. This CDR3 is CAISESTVGTGGDNEQFF. CDR3 nucleotides: TGTGCCATCAGTGAGTCGACAGTCGGGACAGGGGGTGACAATGAGCAGTTCTTC.

V gene TRBV11-3 combines with J gene TRBJ2-5, with 7 positions matching TRBD1. J gave up 3 bases and V 5 bases, and 3 bases lay outside the gene matches. CDR3 length: 13 amino acids. The germline V gene encodes CDR1 SGHNT and CDR2 YENEEA. CDR3 region: CASSHGTEETQYF. Here the CDR3 DNA reads TGTGCCAGCAGCCACGGGACAGAAGAGACCCAGTACTTC.

The rearrangement links TRBV18 to TRBJ1-4; the D is unclear. From germline, CDR1 is KGHSH and CDR2 LQKENI. V was clipped by 2 bases and J by 5 bases, with 15 bases between them. The CDR3 length is 16 residues. The CDR3 reads CASSPRFGTVNEKLFF. CDR3 coding DNA: TGTGCCAGCTCACCAAGGTTCGGCACAGTCAATGAAAAACTGTTTTTT.

The J gene is TRBJ1-1, the V gene TRBV2; D not resolved. The CDR3 runs 15 residues. Germline CDR1 SNHLY, CDR2 FYNNEI. The germline V and J ends were trimmed by 5 bases and 2 bases, with 15 bases remaining between them. Here the CDR3 DNA reads TGTGCCAGCAGTTACGAGACGGGGAAAAACACTGAAGCTTTCTTT. Translation: CASSYETGKNTEAFF.